The source of this TCR beta chain is a study of control samples from healthy donors and cancer patients. V was clipped by 8 bases and J by 5 bases, with 16 bases between them. The CDR3 spans 14 residues. Germline CDR1 and CDR2: LNHNV and YYDKDF (reference sequence). Here immunoSEQ multiplex PCR was the method, and the copy in TCRdb shows in-frame clones only, minus some. Among about 86,000 clones listed, around 94% were seen once. Material: blood. The sequence derives from a woman under 30 in good health. This chain joins TRBV15 and TRBJ1-5; a possible D gene is TRBD1 (5 bases). CDR3 coding DNA: TGTGCCACCCAGAAAGGGGTGGGAGATCAGCCCCAGCATTTT. Encoded protein: CATQKGVGDQPQHF.